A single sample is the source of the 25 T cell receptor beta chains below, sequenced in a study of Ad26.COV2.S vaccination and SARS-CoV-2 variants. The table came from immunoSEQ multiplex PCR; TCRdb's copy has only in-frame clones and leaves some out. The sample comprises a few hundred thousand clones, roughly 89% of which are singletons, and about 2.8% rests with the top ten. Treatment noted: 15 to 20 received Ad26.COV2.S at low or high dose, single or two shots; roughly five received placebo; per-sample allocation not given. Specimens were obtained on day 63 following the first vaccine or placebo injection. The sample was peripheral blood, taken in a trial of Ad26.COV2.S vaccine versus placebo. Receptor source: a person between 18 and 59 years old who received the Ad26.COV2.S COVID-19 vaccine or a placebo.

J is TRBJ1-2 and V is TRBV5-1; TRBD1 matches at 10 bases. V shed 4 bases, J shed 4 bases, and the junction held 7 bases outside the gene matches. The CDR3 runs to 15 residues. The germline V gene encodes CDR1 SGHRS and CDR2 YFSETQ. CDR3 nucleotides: TGCGCCAGCAGCCTACGGACAGGGGGACGCTATGGCTACACCTTC. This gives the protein CASSLRTGGRYGYTF.

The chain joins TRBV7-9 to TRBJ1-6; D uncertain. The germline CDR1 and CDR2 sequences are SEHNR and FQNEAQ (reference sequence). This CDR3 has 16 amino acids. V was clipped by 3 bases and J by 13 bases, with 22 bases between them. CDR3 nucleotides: TGTGCCAGCAGCTTGATTAGTGTCGCCTCTGCCTCGCCCCTCCACTTT. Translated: CASSLISVASASPLHF.

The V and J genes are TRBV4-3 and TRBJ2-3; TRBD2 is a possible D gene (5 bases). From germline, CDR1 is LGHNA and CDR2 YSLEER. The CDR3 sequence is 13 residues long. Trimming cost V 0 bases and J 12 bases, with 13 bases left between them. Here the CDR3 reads CASSQDRGRVQYF. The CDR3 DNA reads TGCGCCAGCAGCCAAGATAGAGGGAGAGTTCAGTATTTT.

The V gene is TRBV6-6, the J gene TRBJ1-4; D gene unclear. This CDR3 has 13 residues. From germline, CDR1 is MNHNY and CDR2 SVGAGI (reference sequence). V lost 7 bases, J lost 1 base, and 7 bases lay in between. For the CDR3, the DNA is TGTGCCAGCATACGGGGAACTAATGAAAAACTGTTTTTT. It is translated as CASIRGTNEKLFF.

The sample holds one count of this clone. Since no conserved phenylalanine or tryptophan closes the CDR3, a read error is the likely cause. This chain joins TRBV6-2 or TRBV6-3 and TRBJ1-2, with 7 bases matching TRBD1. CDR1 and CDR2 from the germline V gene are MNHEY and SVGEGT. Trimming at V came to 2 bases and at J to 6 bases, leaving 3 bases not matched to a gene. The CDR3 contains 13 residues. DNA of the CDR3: TGTGCCAGCAGTTACCGCAGGGGGAATGGCTACACCGTC. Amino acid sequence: CASSYRRGNGYTV.

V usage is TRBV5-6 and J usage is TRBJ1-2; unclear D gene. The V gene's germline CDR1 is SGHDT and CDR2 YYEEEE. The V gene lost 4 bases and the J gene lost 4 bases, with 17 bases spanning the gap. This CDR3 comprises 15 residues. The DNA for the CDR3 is TGTGCCAGCAGCCGTCGAGGGTCGGCTACCTATGGCTACACCTTC. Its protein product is CASSRRGSATYGYTF.

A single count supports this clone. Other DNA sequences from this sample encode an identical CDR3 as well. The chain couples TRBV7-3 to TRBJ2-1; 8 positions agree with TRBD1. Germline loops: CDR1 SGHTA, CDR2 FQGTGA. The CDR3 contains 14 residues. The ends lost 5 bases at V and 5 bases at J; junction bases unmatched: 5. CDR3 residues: CASSLGQGHNEQFF. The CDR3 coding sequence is TGTGCCAGCAGCCTCGGACAGGGCCACAATGAGCAGTTCTTC.

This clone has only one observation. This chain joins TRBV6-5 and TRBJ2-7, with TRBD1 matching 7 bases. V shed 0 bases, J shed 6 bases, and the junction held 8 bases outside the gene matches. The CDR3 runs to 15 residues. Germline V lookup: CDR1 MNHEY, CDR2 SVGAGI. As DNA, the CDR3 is TGTGCCAGCAGTTACTCGGAGACAGGGCGGCGCGAGCAGTACTTC. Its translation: CASSYSETGRREQYF.

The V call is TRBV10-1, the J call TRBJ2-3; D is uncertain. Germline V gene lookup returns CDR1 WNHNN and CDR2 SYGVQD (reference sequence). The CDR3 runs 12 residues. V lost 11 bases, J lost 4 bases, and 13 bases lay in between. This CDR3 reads CAWWTIADTQYF. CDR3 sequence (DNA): TGCGCCTGGTGGACGATCGCAGATACGCAGTATTTT.

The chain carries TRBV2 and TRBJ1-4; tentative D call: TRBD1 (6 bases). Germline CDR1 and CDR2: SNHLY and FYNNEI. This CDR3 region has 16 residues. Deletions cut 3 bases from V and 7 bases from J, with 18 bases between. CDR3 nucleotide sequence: TGTGCCAGCAGTGATACAGGGACAACATCGGGTGAAAAACTGTTTTTT. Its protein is CASSDTGTTSGEKLFF.

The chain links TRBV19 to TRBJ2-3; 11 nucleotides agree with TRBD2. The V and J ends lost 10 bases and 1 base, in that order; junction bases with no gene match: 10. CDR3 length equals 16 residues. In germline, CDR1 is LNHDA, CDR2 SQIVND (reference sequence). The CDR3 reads CATSSGRRFGTDTQYF. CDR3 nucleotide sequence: TGTGCCACCTCTAGCGGGAGGAGGTTTGGCACAGATACGCAGTATTTT.

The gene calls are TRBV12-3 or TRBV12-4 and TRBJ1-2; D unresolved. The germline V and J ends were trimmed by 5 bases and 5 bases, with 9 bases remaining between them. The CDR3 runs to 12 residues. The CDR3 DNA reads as TGTGCCAGCAGTCCGAGGGTTTATGGCTACACCTTC. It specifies CASSPRVYGYTF.

CDR3 in DNA: TGTGCCAGCAGCATACAGGGACGGGCCCAAGAGACCCAGTACTTC. Translation gives CASSIQGRAQETQYF. V gene TRBV7-9 combines with J gene TRBJ2-5; D might be TRBD1 (6 bases). CDR1 SEHNR and CDR2 FQNEAQ come from the germline V gene (reference sequence). The V end was cut by 5 bases, the J end by 1 base, with 14 bases between. CDR3 size: 15 residues.

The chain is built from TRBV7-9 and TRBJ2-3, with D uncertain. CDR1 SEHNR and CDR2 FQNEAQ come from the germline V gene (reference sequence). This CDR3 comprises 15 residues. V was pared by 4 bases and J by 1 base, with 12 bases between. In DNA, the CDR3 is TGTGCCAGCAGCTCGTTTCGATTTGGCACAGATACGCAGTATTTT. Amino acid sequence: CASSSFRFGTDTQYF.

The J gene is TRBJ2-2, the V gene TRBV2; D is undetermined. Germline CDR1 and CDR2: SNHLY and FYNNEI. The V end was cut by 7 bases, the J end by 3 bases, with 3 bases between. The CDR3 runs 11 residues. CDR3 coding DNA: TGTGCCAGCAAAGACACCGGGGAGCTGTTTTTT. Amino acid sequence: CASKDTGELFF.

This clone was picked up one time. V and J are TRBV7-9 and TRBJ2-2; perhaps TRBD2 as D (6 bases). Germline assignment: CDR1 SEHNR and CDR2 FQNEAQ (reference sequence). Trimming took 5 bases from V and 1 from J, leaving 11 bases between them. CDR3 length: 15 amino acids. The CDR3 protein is CASSPRDLNTGELFF. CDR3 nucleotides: TGTGCCAGCAGCCCGCGGGACTTGAACACCGGGGAGCTGTTTTTT. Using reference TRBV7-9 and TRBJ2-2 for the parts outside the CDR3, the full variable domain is DTGVSQNPRHKITKRGQNVTFRCDPISEHNRLYWYRQTLGQGPEFLTYFQNEAQLEKSRLLSDRFSAERPKGSFSTLEIQRTEQGDSAMYLCASSPRDLNTGELFFGEGSRLTVL.

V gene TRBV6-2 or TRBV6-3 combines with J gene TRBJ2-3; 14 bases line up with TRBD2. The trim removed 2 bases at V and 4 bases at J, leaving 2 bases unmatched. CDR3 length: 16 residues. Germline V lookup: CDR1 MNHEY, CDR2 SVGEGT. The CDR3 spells CASSYPGLAGADTQYF. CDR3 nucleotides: TGTGCCAGCAGTTACCCGGGACTAGCGGGAGCAGATACGCAGTATTTT.

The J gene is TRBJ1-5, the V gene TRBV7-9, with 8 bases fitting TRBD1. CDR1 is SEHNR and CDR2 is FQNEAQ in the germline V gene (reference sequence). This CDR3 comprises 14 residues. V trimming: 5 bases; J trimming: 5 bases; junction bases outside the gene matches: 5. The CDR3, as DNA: TGTGCCAGCAGCCCACAGGGGGAAGATCAGCCCCAGCATTTT. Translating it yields CASSPQGEDQPQHF. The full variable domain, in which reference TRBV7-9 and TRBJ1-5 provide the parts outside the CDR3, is DTGVSQNPRHKITKRGQNVTFRCDPISEHNRLYWYRQTLGQGPEFLTYFQNEAQLEKSRLLSDRFSAERPKGSFSTLEIQRTEQGDSAMYLCASSPQGEDQPQHFGDGTRLSIL.

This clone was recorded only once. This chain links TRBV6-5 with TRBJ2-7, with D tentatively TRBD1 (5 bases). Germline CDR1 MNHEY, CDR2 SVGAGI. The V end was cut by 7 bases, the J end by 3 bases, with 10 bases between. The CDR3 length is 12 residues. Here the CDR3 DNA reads TGTGCCAGCATCAACAGGTGCTACGAGCAGTACGTC. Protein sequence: CASINRCYEQYV.

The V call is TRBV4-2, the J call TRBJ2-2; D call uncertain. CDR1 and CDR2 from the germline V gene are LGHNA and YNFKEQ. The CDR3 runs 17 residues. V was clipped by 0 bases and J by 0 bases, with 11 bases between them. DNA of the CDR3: TGTGCCAGCAGCCAAGACCAACTTAGAACGAACACCGGGGAGCTGTTTTTT. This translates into CASSQDQLRTNTGELFF.

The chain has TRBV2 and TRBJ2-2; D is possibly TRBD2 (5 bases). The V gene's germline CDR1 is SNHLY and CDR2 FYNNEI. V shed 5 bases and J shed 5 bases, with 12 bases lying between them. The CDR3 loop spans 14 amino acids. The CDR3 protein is CASSIEGLTGELFF. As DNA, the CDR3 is TGTGCCAGCAGTATAGAGGGATTAACCGGGGAGCTGTTTTTT.

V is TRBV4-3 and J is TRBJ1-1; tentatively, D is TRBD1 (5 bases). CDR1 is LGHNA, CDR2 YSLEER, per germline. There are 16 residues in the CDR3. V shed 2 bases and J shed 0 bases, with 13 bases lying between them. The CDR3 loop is CASSQTRRGMNTEAFF. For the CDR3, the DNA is TGCGCCAGCAGCCAAACTAGGAGGGGCATGAACACTGAAGCTTTCTTT.

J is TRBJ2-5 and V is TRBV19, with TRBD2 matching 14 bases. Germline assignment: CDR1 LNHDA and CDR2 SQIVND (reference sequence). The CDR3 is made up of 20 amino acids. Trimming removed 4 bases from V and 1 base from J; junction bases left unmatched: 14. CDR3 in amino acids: CASSTGTSGRWGQLQETQYF. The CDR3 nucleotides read TGTGCCAGTAGTACGGGGACTAGCGGGAGATGGGGCCAACTCCAAGAGACCCAGTACTTC.

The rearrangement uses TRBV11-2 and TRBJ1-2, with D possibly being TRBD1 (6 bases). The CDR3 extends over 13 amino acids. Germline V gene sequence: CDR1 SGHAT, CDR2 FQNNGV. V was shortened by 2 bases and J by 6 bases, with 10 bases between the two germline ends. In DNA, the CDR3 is TGTGCCAGCAGCTTATGGGGGGCCGATGGCTACACCTTC. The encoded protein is CASSLWGADGYTF.

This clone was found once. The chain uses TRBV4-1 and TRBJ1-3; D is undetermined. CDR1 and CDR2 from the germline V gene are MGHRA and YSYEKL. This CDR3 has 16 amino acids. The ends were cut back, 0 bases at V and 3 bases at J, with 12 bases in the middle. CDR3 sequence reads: CASSQDSPGSGNTIYF. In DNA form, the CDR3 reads TGCGCCAGCAGCCAAGATTCCCCGGGTAGTGGAAACACCATATATTTT.